The 18 T cell receptor beta chains below come from one sample, sequenced in a study of cytomegalovirus exposure and HLA in healthy donors. This PCR relied on a set of 60 Vbeta primers and 13 Jbeta primers. Using immunoSEQ multiplex PCR, the repertoire was profiled, and TCRdb retains in-frame clones only, with some absent. The sample shows about 170,000 clones, 75% to 90% of them seen only once. The sequencing sample was made of PBMCs. The receptors were sampled from a girl aged 2 to 10 in good health and CMV-seropositive.

V and J are TRBV30 and TRBJ1-3; 7 nucleotides match TRBD1. Germline V gene sequence: CDR1 GTSNPN, CDR2 SVGIG (reference sequence). The ends lost 5 bases at V and 3 bases at J; junction bases unmatched: 7. The CDR3 length is 14 residues. In nucleotides, the CDR3 is TGTGCCTGGGATTCCGGACAGGTTGGAAACACCATATATTTT. This translates into CAWDSGQVGNTIYF.

To note about this clone: Compared with germline, one end of the junction differs, possibly owing to a read error. Other DNA sequences of this sample code for an identical CDR3. The chain is built from TRBV7-7 and TRBJ2-5; D is perhaps TRBD2 (7 bases). In germline, CDR1 is SSHAT, CDR2 FNYEAQ (reference sequence). CDR3 size: 13 residues. The CDR3 sequence: CASSLGGGETQYF. DNA for the CDR3: TGTGCTAGCAGCTTAGGGGGGGGAGAGACCCAGTACTTC.

The chain recombines TRBV28 with TRBJ2-7, with a possible D match to TRBD1 (6 bases). The CDR3 runs to 14 residues. Germline V gene lookup returns CDR1 MDHEN and CDR2 SYDVKM. V was trimmed by 6 bases and J by 4 bases, leaving 16 bases between them. The CDR3: CASSLTGNWYEQYF. As DNA, the CDR3 is TGTGCCAGCAGCCTTACAGGGAACTGGTACGAGCAGTACTTC.

The V call is TRBV27, the J call TRBJ2-3; 13 positions agree with TRBD2. This CDR3 has 18 amino acids. Losses at the gene ends were 1 base for V and 4 bases for J; bases not matched to a gene: 8. The germline V gene has CDR1 MNHEY and CDR2 SMNVEV (reference sequence). CDR3 sequence reads: CASSLWGTSGIVADTQYF. The CDR3, as DNA: TGTGCCAGCAGTTTATGGGGGACTAGCGGGATAGTAGCAGATACGCAGTATTTT.

The CDR3 loop is CASSSLAGGLWEQYF. The CDR3 region has the DNA TGTGCCAGCAGTTCCCTAGCGGGAGGGCTCTGGGAGCAGTACTTC. The V gene is TRBV6-1, the J gene TRBJ2-7, with 12 bases lining up with TRBD2. This CDR3 is 15 amino acids long. After removal of 5 bases from V and 7 bases from J, the junction contained 9 bases not matched to a gene. The germline V gene has CDR1 MNHNS and CDR2 SASEGT.

This clone has only one observation. The chain links TRBV6-5 to TRBJ1-5; tentative D call: TRBD1 (5 bases). Germline CDR1 is MNHEY and CDR2 is SVGAGI. The CDR3 has 15 residues. Deletions cut 0 bases from V and 1 base from J, with 7 bases between. CDR3 amino acids: CASSYSGVSNQPQHF. The CDR3 DNA follows: TGTGCCAGCAGTTACTCAGGGGTGAGCAATCAGCCCCAGCATTTT.

The chain recombines TRBV6-1 with TRBJ2-3, with 7 bases aligning to TRBD1. V shed 2 bases and J 2 bases; nucleotides not matched to a gene: 16. This CDR3 spans 19 amino acids. Per the germline V gene, CDR1 is MNHNS and CDR2 is SASEGT. CDR3 amino acids: CASSELAPATGPPTDTQYF. CDR3 DNA: TGTGCCAGCAGTGAATTGGCCCCCGCGACAGGGCCCCCCACAGATACGCAGTATTTT.

This clone was found a few times. The gene calls are TRBV2 and TRBJ1-1, with 9 bases matching TRBD1. Losses at the gene ends were 6 bases for V and 6 bases for J; bases not matched to a gene: 5. This CDR3 has 13 amino acids. The V gene's germline CDR1 is SNHLY and CDR2 FYNNEI. This CDR3 reads CASRGTGLAEAFF. The CDR3 DNA is TGTGCCAGCAGAGGGACAGGGTTAGCTGAAGCTTTCTTT.

This chain links TRBV28 with TRBJ2-1, with no clear D. The CDR3 is 12 residues long. The ends were cut back, 2 bases at V and 6 bases at J, with 5 bases in the middle. The germline V gene encodes CDR1 MDHEN and CDR2 SYDVKM. The CDR3 sequence: CASSLGLNEQFF. CDR3 coding DNA: TGTGCCAGCAGTTTAGGGCTCAATGAGCAGTTCTTC. The complete variable domain, with remaining parts taken from reference TRBV28 and TRBJ2-1, reads DVKVTQSSRYLVKRTGEKVFLECVQDMDHENMFWYRQDPGLGLRLIYFSYDVKMKEKGDIPEGYSVSREKKERFSLILESASTNQTSMYLCASSLGLNEQFFGPGTRLTVL.

CDR3 protein: CASSLAPGRGEKLFF. The CDR3 nucleotides read TGTGCCAGCAGCTTGGCCCCGGGTCGTGGTGAAAAACTGTTTTTT. The rearrangement links TRBV5-6 to TRBJ1-4; D is uncertain. The germline gives CDR1 SGHDT, CDR2 YYEEEE. V was pared by 0 bases and J by 7 bases, with 13 bases between. This CDR3 spans 15 amino acids.

Note on this clone: The same CDR3 is also encoded by other DNA sequences in this sample. The chain is built from TRBV28 and TRBJ2-7; no reliable D call. Trimming removed 5 bases from V and 2 bases from J, with 4 bases in between. Looked up from germline, CDR1 is MDHEN and CDR2 is SYDVKM. CDR3 length equals 11 residues. The CDR3 DNA is TGTGCCAGCAGTCCAGCCTACGAGCAGTACTTC. Translation: CASSPAYEQYF.

This sequence joins TRBV5-1 and TRBJ2-3; D not certain. Germline V gene data show CDR1 as SGHRS and CDR2 as YFSETQ. Trimming stripped 0 bases from V and 2 bases from J, with 7 bases between. CDR3 length: 14 amino acids. Here the CDR3 reads CASSLDAATDTQYF. The CDR3 DNA reads as TGCGCCAGCAGCTTGGATGCGGCCACAGATACGCAGTATTTT. Full variable domain (outside the CDR3, taken from reference TRBV5-1 and TRBJ2-3): KAGVTQTPRYLIKTRGQQVTLSCSPISGHRSVSWYQQTPGQGLQFLFEYFSETQRNKGNFPGRFSGRQFSNSRSEMNVSTLELGDSALYLCASSLDAATDTQYFGPGTRLTVL.

The J gene is TRBJ1-4, the V gene TRBV5-6, with D perhaps matching TRBD1 (5 bases). There are 15 residues in the CDR3. With 1 base removed from V and 8 bases from J, the gap between germline ends came to 15 bases. The germline gives CDR1 SGHDT, CDR2 YYEEEE. This CDR3 is CASSLLSGKGEKLFF. Here the CDR3 DNA reads TGTGCCAGCAGCTTGCTCTCAGGGAAGGGCGAAAAACTGTTTTTT.

The J gene is TRBJ2-2, the V gene TRBV6-5; 7 bases agree with TRBD1. Germline assignment: CDR1 MNHEY and CDR2 SVGAGI. The CDR3 contains 14 residues. V shed 6 bases and J 6 bases; nucleotides not matched to a gene: 7. CDR3 coding DNA: TGTGCCAGCAGCCTCCAAGGGGGCGCCGGGGAGCTGTTTTTT. Amino acid sequence: CASSLQGGAGELFF.

The chain recombines TRBV7-3 with TRBJ2-7, with a tentative D call TRBD2 (6 bases). The CDR3 sequence is 13 residues long. Looked up from germline, CDR1 is SGHTA and CDR2 is FQGTGA. Trimming took 1 base from V and 11 from J, leaving 15 bases between them. CDR3 sequence (DNA): TGTGCCAGCAGCTTAAATTTAGGCGGGATTGAGTACTTC. It translates to CASSLNLGGIEYF.

This sequence joins TRBV6-6 and TRBJ2-5, with TRBD1 matching over 8 bases. The trim removed 6 bases at V and 2 bases at J, leaving 5 bases unmatched. Germline CDR1 is MNHNY and CDR2 is SVGAGI (reference sequence). This CDR3 has 14 amino acids. This chain's CDR3 is CASRVDRGQETQYF. CDR3 DNA sequence: TGTGCCAGCAGGGTAGACAGGGGACAAGAGACCCAGTACTTC.

This clone was found once. An end of the junction does not agree with germline; a read error may underlie this. The chain uses TRBV30 and TRBJ1-2; D remains unclear. Germline assignment: CDR1 GTSNPN and CDR2 SVGIG (reference sequence). The CDR3 spans 12 residues. The DNA for the CDR3 is TGTGCCTGCGCGGGCATAGGGTATGACTACACCTTC. It encodes CACAGIGYDYTF.

J is TRBJ2-7 and V is TRBV28; no reliable D call. The CDR3 runs to 15 residues. The V gene lost 8 bases and the J gene lost 4 bases, with 21 bases spanning the gap. The germline V gene encodes CDR1 MDHEN and CDR2 SYDVKM. The DNA of the CDR3 is TGTGCCAGCCGCTTTACAAACAGTTACTTATACGAGCAGTACTTC. Encoded protein: CASRFTNSYLYEQYF.